Listed below are T cell receptor beta chains from one sample, sequenced in a study of T cell repertoires in cytomegalovirus infection. TCRdb ran MiXCR on the reads and lists one entry per CDR3 protein. The repertoire consists of about 470,000 distinct CDR3 sequences, with 42% occurring once and the leading ten covering around 45%. Which antigens these TCRs recognize remains unknown. The source material was cultured PBMCs, sampled from culture after CMV antigen stimulation. Receptor source: a human donor in good health (CMV status not recorded). Some clones in this sample may be carry-over from other donors' samples. Each CDR3 is given with its conserved first and last residue. The D gene is left open where the match is weak. A clone size is listed for some rows: how often the clone was seen (once, few, many), or a class if it is expanded.

D	J	length	V	size	CDR3	DNA
-	TRBJ2-6	15	TRBV5-3	-	CASSPSVAGANVLTF	TGTGCCAGCAGCCCCAGTGTAGCTGGGGCCAACGTCCTGACTTTC
TRBD1	TRBJ2-3	17	TRBV7-6	few	CASSEVPGQGYTDTQYF	TGTGCCAGCAGCGAAGTTCCGGGACAGGGGTACACAGATACGCAGTATTTT
-	TRBJ2-7	13	TRBV7-2	few	CASREAASYEQYF	TGTGCCAGCCGGGAAGCGGCGTCCTACGAGCAGTACTTC
-	TRBJ2-7	12	TRBV20-1	-	CSVWGEFNEQYF	TGCAGTGTGTGGGGGGAGTTCAACGAGCAGTACTTC
TRBD2	TRBJ2-3	15	TRBV7-8	-	CASSLSGTSGSSQYF	TGTGCCAGCAGCCTATCGGGGACTAGCGGGAGTTCGCAGTATTTT
TRBD1	TRBJ1-6	13	TRBV5-4	-	CASSLGWGQILHF	TGTGCCAGCAGCTTGGGCTGGGGACAGATACTCCACTTT
-	TRBJ2-1	20	TRBV11-2	-	CASSLRLSVGPQGAYNEQFF	TGTGCCAGCAGCCTAAGGTTGTCGGTGGGACCGCAAGGGGCCTACAATGAGCAGTTCTTC
TRBD2	TRBJ2-5	16	TRBV7-9	-	CASSSGQLAKGETQYF	TGTGCCAGCAGCTCAGGGCAACTAGCGAAAGGAGAGACCCAGTACTTC
-	TRBJ2-5	15	TRBV6-2/TRBV6-3	-	CASSYQPQVQETQYF	TGTGCCAGCAGTTACCAGCCGCAGGTCCAAGAGACCCAGTACTTC
TRBD1	TRBJ2-1	16	TRBV28	-	CASSPSDRGVYNEQFF	TGTGCCAGCAGCCCTTCTGACAGGGGCGTTTACAATGAGCAGTTCTTC
TRBD2	TRBJ2-1	17	TRBV20-1	once	CSAIDWYTSGRPGEQFF	TGCAGTGCTATTGACTGGTATACTAGCGGGAGACCCGGGGAGCAGTTCTTC
TRBD2	TRBJ2-1	16	TRBV2	-	CASSGLAGRSYNEQFF	TGTGCCAGCAGTGGACTAGCGGGACGGTCCTACAATGAGCAGTTCTTC
TRBD2	TRBJ2-1	14	TRBV6-1	many	CASRGLAGYNEQFF	TGTGCCAGCAGGGGACTAGCGGGGTACAATGAGCAGTTCTTC
-	TRBJ1-5	13	TRBV5-6	few	CASSRRLDQPQHF	TGTGCCAGCAGCCGCCGTTTAGATCAGCCCCAGCATTTT
TRBD1	TRBJ2-7	14	TRBV6-1	-	CASNRDRGPYEQYF	TGTGCCAGCAACCGGGACAGGGGCCCCTACGAGCAGTACTTC
-	TRBJ2-5	16	TRBV7-8	few	CASSLWWGAVQETQYF	TGTGCCAGCAGCTTATGGTGGGGGGCGGTCCAAGAGACCCAGTACTTC
-	TRBJ2-7	15	TRBV27	few	CASSFGHGSSYEQYF	TGTGCCAGCAGTTTCGGGCACGGAAGCTCCTACGAGCAGTACTTC
-	TRBJ2-5	14	TRBV7-8	-	CASSLGSSRGTQYF	TGTGCCAGCAGCTTGGGCAGTTCAAGGGGGACCCAGTACTTC
TRBD2	TRBJ2-5	14	TRBV7-2	-	CASSLARTSETQYF	TGTGCCAGCAGCTTAGCAAGGACTAGCGAGACCCAGTACTTC
TRBD2	TRBJ2-3	16	TRBV7-2	-	CASSLWLLAGTDTQYF	TGTGCCAGCAGCTTATGGTTGCTAGCGGGGACAGATACGCAGTATTTT
-	TRBJ2-7	19	TRBV7-2	-	CASSAPRAGSAGRAYEQYF	TGTGCCAGCAGCGCCCCAAGAGCTGGTTCAGCGGGTCGCGCCTACGAGCAGTACTTC
-	TRBJ1-2	17	TRBV5-1	-	CASTKGDGADTKRGYTF	TGCGCCAGCACCAAAGGAGACGGGGCAGACACCAAGAGGGGCTACACCTTC
TRBD1	TRBJ1-5	18	TRBV12-3/TRBV12-4	once	CASSLNKRGLLLNQPQHF	TGTGCCAGCAGTTTAAATAAAAGGGGGCTCCTTCTGAATCAGCCCCAGCATTTT
-	TRBJ2-7	14	TRBV29-1	-	CSVVGAGSGREQYF	TGCAGCGTTGTAGGGGCAGGGTCGGGCAGGGAGCAGTACTTC
-	TRBJ2-7	11	TRBV6-2/TRBV6-3	many	CATGEGYEQYF	TGTGCCACCGGAGAGGGATACGAGCAGTACTTC
TRBD1	TRBJ1-5	15	TRBV7-9	-	CASSFGTGFSEPQHF	TGTGCCAGCAGCTTTGGGACAGGGTTTTCTGAACCCCAGCATTTT
TRBD1	TRBJ1-1	14	TRBV7-2	once	CASTGTAQNTEAFF	TGTGCCAGCACCGGGACAGCCCAAAACACTGAAGCTTTCTTT
TRBD2	TRBJ2-3	18	TRBV7-2	-	CASSLVPRTSGRADTQYF	TGTGCCAGCAGCTTAGTCCCTAGGACTAGCGGGCGGGCAGATACGCAGTATTTT
TRBD2	TRBJ2-3	15	TRBV20-1	once	CSAPLRRGGTDTQYF	TGCAGTGCCCCACTACGGCGGGGGGGCACAGATACGCAGTATTTT
-	TRBJ2-7	12	TRBV30	once	CAWSVQGGEQYF	TGTGCCTGGAGTGTACAAGGTGGCGAGCAGTACTTC
TRBD1	TRBJ1-1	18	TRBV6-4	-	CASSAIFRRGRWYTEAFF	TGTGCCAGCAGTGCGATCTTTCGGAGGGGGCGGTGGTACACTGAAGCTTTCTTT
TRBD1	TRBJ2-7	14	TRBV7-2	many	CASSLGQGAYEQYF	TGTGCCAGCAGCTTAGGACAGGGTGCCTACGAGCAGTACTTC
TRBD2	TRBJ2-3	15	TRBV12-3/TRBV12-4	-	CASSHSGASTDTQYF	TGTGCCAGCAGCCATAGCGGGGCGAGCACAGATACGCAGTATTTT
-	TRBJ1-4	17	TRBV6-6	few	CASSQLPLTATNEKLFF	TGTGCCAGCAGTCAGCTTCCCCTTACTGCAACTAATGAAAAACTGTTTTTT
-	TRBJ2-5	14	TRBV7-8	few	CASSSWDTQETQYF	TGTGCCAGCAGCTCCTGGGACACCCAAGAGACCCAGTACTTC
-	TRBJ1-1	13	TRBV28	-	CASTLGGWTEAFF	TGTGCCAGCACTTTGGGTGGTTGGACTGAAGCTTTCTTT